A single sample gave rise to the 18 T cell receptor beta chains below, sequenced in a study of radiotherapy plus CTLA-4 blockade in lung cancer. Sequencing was performed with immunoSEQ multiplex PCR; in TCRdb, only in-frame clones are kept and a portion is missing. Found here are some 40,000 clones, approximately 75% of them singletons; the top ten hold 20% to 25%. The sequenced sample was peripheral blood, obtained from a patient treated with radiotherapy plus ipilimumab. The source is a human donor with non-small cell lung cancer that progressed on radiotherapy plus ipilimumab.

The chain recombines TRBV6-5 with TRBJ2-3, with 10 bases identical to TRBD2. V shed 7 bases and J 4 bases; nucleotides not matched to a gene: 8. Germline CDR1 and CDR2: MNHEY and SVGAGI. This CDR3 has 15 amino acids. CDR3: CASIDSGTSADTQYF. The CDR3 coding sequence is TGTGCCAGCATCGACAGCGGGACTAGCGCAGATACGCAGTATTTT.

This chain joins TRBV9 and TRBJ2-1, with 11 bases identical to TRBD1. V dropped 4 bases and J dropped 7; count of bases not matched to a gene: 7. This CDR3 contains 15 residues. Germline CDR1 SGDLS, CDR2 YYNGEE. CDR3 protein: CASSHGQGAFNEQFF. The DNA of the CDR3 is TGTGCCAGCAGCCACGGACAGGGGGCGTTTAATGAGCAGTTCTTC. Supplemented by reference TRBV9 and TRBJ2-1, the full variable domain reads DSGVTQTPKHLITATGQRVTLRCSPRSGDLSVYWYQQSLDQGLQFLIQYYNGEERAKGNILERFSAQQFPDLHSELNLSSLELGDSALYFCASSHGQGAFNEQFFGPGTRLTVL.

This chain links TRBV28 with TRBJ1-2; no clear D. The CDR3 covers 15 residues. Trimming removed 4 bases at V and 4 bases at J, with 16 bases between. Per germline, CDR1 MDHEN and CDR2 SYDVKM. Here the CDR3 DNA reads TGTGCCAGCAGTTCCCCAGCAGGTCTCAGCTATGGCTACACCTTC. Translation: CASSSPAGLSYGYTF.

This chain links TRBV5-4 with TRBJ2-3; 10 nucleotides line up with TRBD1. Unmatched junction bases numbered 9, after V lost 3 bases and J lost 5 bases. The CDR3 length is 16 residues. In germline, CDR1 is SGHNT, CDR2 YYREEE (reference sequence). In DNA form, the CDR3 reads TGTGCCAGCAGCTATCGGAAGGACAGGGGGATAGATACGCAGTATTTT. Translation: CASSYRKDRGIDTQYF.

The gene calls are TRBV6-5 and TRBJ2-7; 7 bases align to TRBD2. The CDR3 runs 13 residues. The germline V gene encodes CDR1 MNHEY and CDR2 SVGAGI. Unmatched junction bases numbered 4, after V lost 4 bases and J lost 4 bases. As DNA, the CDR3 is TGTGCCAGCAGTTCAAGCGGGAAGTACGAGCAGTACTTC. This translates into CASSSSGKYEQYF.

The rearrangement links TRBV20-1 to TRBJ1-4; TRBD1 might be the D (6 bases). The CDR3 runs to 11 residues. V was shortened by 6 bases and J by 11 bases, with 13 bases between the two germline ends. Germline V CDR1 and CDR2: DFQATT, SNEGSKA (reference sequence). In DNA, the CDR3 is TGCAGTGCGGGGGACAAGGTGAAACTGTTTTTT. Translating gives CSAGDKVKLFF.

The chain couples TRBV19 to TRBJ2-2, with TRBD2 matching over 11 bases. The CDR3 contains 14 residues. Germline V gene lookup returns CDR1 LNHDA and CDR2 SQIVND (reference sequence). V was clipped by 6 bases and J by 3 bases; unmatched bases: 0. For the CDR3, the DNA is TGTGCCAGTAGGGGACTAGCGGACACCGGGGAGCTGTTTTTT. This encodes CASRGLADTGELFF.

The count of this clone is one. This rearrangement joins TRBV5-1 to TRBJ2-1; possibly TRBD2 for D (5 bases). The V gene lost 0 bases and the J gene lost 5 bases, with 12 bases spanning the gap. CDR1 is SGHRS and CDR2 is YFSETQ in the germline V gene. The CDR3 contains 15 residues. The CDR3 loop is CASSLAAGAHNEQFF. The CDR3 DNA reads as TGCGCCAGCAGCTTGGCCGCGGGCGCTCACAATGAGCAGTTCTTC. The whole variable domain, remainder taken from reference TRBV5-1 and TRBJ2-1, is KAGVTQTPRYLIKTRGQQVTLSCSPISGHRSVSWYQQTPGQGLQFLFEYFSETQRNKGNFPGRFSGRQFSNSRSEMNVSTLELGDSALYLCASSLAAGAHNEQFFGPGTRLTVL.

This clone has only one observation. This sequence joins TRBV5-5 and TRBJ2-1, with TRBD1 identical over 7 bases. After removal of 4 bases from V and 5 bases from J, the junction contained 15 bases not matched to a gene. Germline V gives CDR1 SGHKS, CDR2 YYEKEE (reference sequence). CDR3 length equals 17 residues. The CDR3 loop reads CASSHELTAGGNNEQFF. The CDR3 DNA follows: TGTGCCAGCAGCCACGAACTAACGGCAGGGGGTAACAATGAGCAGTTCTTC.

This clone was found once. The rearrangement links TRBV7-2 to TRBJ2-7; a possible D gene is TRBD2 (6 bases). The CDR3 has 15 amino acids. Per the germline V gene, CDR1 is SGHTA and CDR2 is FQGNSA. Trimming pared 5 bases from V and 3 bases from J, leaving 17 bases between. CDR3: CASSVTGESVYEQYF. For the CDR3, the DNA is TGTGCCAGCAGCGTAACGGGGGAGTCGGTCTACGAGCAGTACTTC.

This rearrangement joins TRBV2 to TRBJ2-7; 10 nucleotides agree with TRBD2. Germline assignment: CDR1 SNHLY and CDR2 FYNNEI. This CDR3 spans 16 amino acids. Trimming removed 5 bases from V and 2 bases from J; junction bases left unmatched: 9. The CDR3 reads CASSTPSGSHPYEQYF. DNA for the CDR3: TGTGCCAGCAGTACACCTAGCGGGAGTCACCCCTACGAGCAGTACTTC.

The chain uses TRBV19 and TRBJ1-6; perhaps TRBD1 as D (5 bases). This CDR3 region has 15 residues. Germline V gene data show CDR1 as LNHDA and CDR2 as SQIVND (reference sequence). V lost 5 bases, J lost 8 bases, and 16 bases lay in between. DNA for the CDR3: TGTGCCAGTAGTGCTCCGGGACGGAGGGATTCACCCCTCCACTTT. Translation: CASSAPGRRDSPLHF.

This clone came up a few times. The V gene is TRBV7-8, the J gene TRBJ2-5, with 9 bases identical to TRBD2. There are 16 residues in the CDR3. Germline V gene lookup returns CDR1 SGHVS and CDR2 FQNEAQ. With V trimmed by 7 bases and J by 5 bases, 14 bases remained unmatched. The CDR3 nucleotides are TGTGCCAGCACTCTATCTGGCGGGGGGGCGGAGGAGACCCAGTACTTC. This sequence encodes CASTLSGGGAEETQYF.

The rearrangement joins TRBV7-3 to TRBJ2-1; no clear D gene. Trimming shortened V by 5 bases and J by 5 bases, and 16 bases separated the two germline ends. Germline V gives CDR1 SGHTA, CDR2 FQGTGA. This CDR3 comprises 15 residues. This chain's CDR3 is CASSPAHRVDNEQFF. The CDR3 coding sequence is TGTGCCAGCAGCCCCGCTCACAGAGTGGACAATGAGCAGTTCTTC.

This clone was picked up a small number of times. The V gene is TRBV6-6, the J gene TRBJ1-1, with TRBD1 matching over 7 bases. From germline, CDR1 is MNHNY and CDR2 SVGAGI (reference sequence). The trim removed 7 bases at V and 0 bases at J, leaving 8 bases unmatched. The CDR3 length is 15 residues. CDR3 protein: CASNPLGQLNTEAFF. CDR3 DNA: TGTGCCAGCAACCCACTGGGACAGTTGAACACTGAAGCTTTCTTT.

Worth noting for this clone: The identical CDR3 is also encoded by other nucleotide sequences in the sample. The chain couples TRBV18 to TRBJ1-4; 7 bases are a match to TRBD1. CDR3 length equals 15 residues. CDR1 is KGHSH and CDR2 is LQKENI in the germline V gene. The V segment lost 2 bases and the J segment 5 bases; nucleotides outside the gene matches: 5. The CDR3 region has the DNA TGTGCCAGCTCACCAGGAGGGGGCCCAAATGAAAAACTGTTTTTT. Amino acid sequence: CASSPGGGPNEKLFF.

The chain uses TRBV6-6 and TRBJ1-1, with TRBD1 matching 8 bases. From germline, CDR1 is MNHNY and CDR2 SVGAGI (reference sequence). The CDR3 runs to 15 residues. The junction had 10 bases not matched to a gene; V was cut back by 5 bases and J by 5 bases. The CDR3, as DNA: TGTGCCAGCAGTCCGCGACAGGGGAAGGGGACTGAAGCTTTCTTT. Its translation is CASSPRQGKGTEAFF.

This sequence joins TRBV15 and TRBJ1-6; D remains ambiguous. Germline CDR1 reads LNHNV; CDR2 reads YYDKDF (reference sequence). The CDR3 has 17 residues. V was shortened by 0 bases and J by 2 bases, with 11 bases between the two germline ends. This chain's CDR3 is CATSRDVRAPYNSPLHF. In nucleotides, the CDR3 is TGTGCCACCAGCAGAGATGTGAGGGCACCCTATAATTCACCCCTCCACTTT.